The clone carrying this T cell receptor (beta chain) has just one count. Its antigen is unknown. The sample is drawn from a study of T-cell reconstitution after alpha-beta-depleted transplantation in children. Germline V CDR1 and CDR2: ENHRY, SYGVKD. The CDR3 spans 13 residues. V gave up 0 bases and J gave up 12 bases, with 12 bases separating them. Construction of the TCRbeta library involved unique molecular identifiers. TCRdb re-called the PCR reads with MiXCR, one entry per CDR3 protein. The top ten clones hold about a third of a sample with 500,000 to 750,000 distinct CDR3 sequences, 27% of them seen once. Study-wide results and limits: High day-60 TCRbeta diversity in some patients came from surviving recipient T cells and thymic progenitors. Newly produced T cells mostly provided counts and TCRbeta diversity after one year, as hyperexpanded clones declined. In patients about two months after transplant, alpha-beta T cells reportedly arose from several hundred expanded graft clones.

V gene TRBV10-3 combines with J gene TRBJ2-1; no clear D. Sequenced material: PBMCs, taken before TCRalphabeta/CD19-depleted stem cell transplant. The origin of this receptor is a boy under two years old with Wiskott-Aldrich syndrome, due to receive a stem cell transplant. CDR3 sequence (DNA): TGTGCCATCAGTGAGTCAAGTCCGATGAGGCAGTTCTTC. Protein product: CAISESSPMRQFF.